This record looks at one T cell receptor (beta chain) sequence and its context. Its antigen is not known. PCR used 60 Vbeta primers and 13 Jbeta primers. The repertoire was sequenced with immunoSEQ multiplex PCR; TCRdb's copy has only in-frame clones and lacks some. The specimen's table records approximately 140,000 clones. The sample originates from a study of cytomegalovirus exposure and HLA in healthy donors. Findings and limits, study-wide: The presence/absence work took it that sequencing depth was about the same across donors.

This receptor was obtained from a woman aged 45-65 years in good health and CMV-seronegative. Sequenced input: PBMCs.

This CDR3 is CASSARTSGVYNEQFF. CDR3 nucleotides: TGTGCCAGCAGCGCCCGGACTAGCGGGGTCTACAATGAGCAGTTCTTC. The V call is TRBV4-2, the J call TRBJ2-1; 12 bases are a match to TRBD2. The CDR3 is 16 residues long. V lost 5 bases to trimming and J lost 3 bases; unmatched junction nucleotides: 5. The V gene's germline CDR1 is LGHNA and CDR2 YNFKEQ.